This T cell receptor (beta chain) was identified in a study of human T cells and chemical hapten exposure. The time point is: patch test 2, 6 weeks after DPC sensitization. Regarding treatment: therapeutic diphenylcyclopropenone sensitization with weekly scalp DPC. Total RNA extraction was carried out from unfractionated whole blood. Trimming shortened V by 3 bases and J by 2 bases, and 13 bases separated the two germline ends. The CDR3 has 15 amino acids. Germline CDR1 SEHNR, CDR2 FQNEAQ (reference sequence). This clonotype was seen a handful of times. Each CDR3 protein is one row after TCRdb ran MiXCR on the RACE reads. The sample holds about 94,000 distinct CDR3 sequences; about 9.3% are singletons and the top ten take about 2%.

This chain links TRBV7-9 with TRBJ2-5, with D uncertain. This material consisted of whole blood, taken in connection with sensitization to the hapten diphenylcyclopropenone (DPC). The clonotype originates from a woman aged 35 to 49 with alopecia areata. Some clones in this sample may be carry-over from other donors' samples. CDR3 protein: CASSFWMTHQETQYF. The CDR3, as DNA: TGTGCCAGCAGCTTTTGGATGACACATCAAGAGACCCAGTACTTC. Variable domain in full (rest from reference TRBV7-9 and TRBJ2-5): DTGVSQNPRHKITKRGQNVTFRCDPISEHNRLYWYRQTLGQGPEFLTYFQNEAQLEKSRLLSDRFSAERPKGSFSTLEIQRTEQGDSAMYLCASSFWMTHQETQYFGPGTRLLVL.